The rows below give T cell receptor beta chains drawn from one sample of a study of vaccination effects on CD4 cells after COVID-19. Their target antigens are unknown. The table came from immunoSEQ multiplex PCR; TCRdb's copy has only in-frame clones and leaves some out. The data show around 25,000 clones, nearly 80% seen once. The sequencing used CD4+ T cells from PBMCs cultured with SARS-CoV-2 spike peptides, collected after COVID-19 vaccination. The receptors stem from a human donor who received a COVID-19 vaccine. Some clones in this sample may be carry-over from other donors' samples. CDR3s include the opening cysteine and the closing phenylalanine or tryptophan. The D gene is left open where the match is weak. Only some rows state a clone size, as once, few, many or a class for expanded clones.

d_call: .; j_call: TRBJ1-3; v_call: TRBV28; clone_size: .; cdr3_aa: CASSGPFGNTIYF; cdr3_nt: TGTGCCAGCTCGGGGCCCTTTGGAAACACCATATATTTT
d_call: TRBD1; j_call: TRBJ2-5; v_call: TRBV7-6; clone_size: once; cdr3_aa: CASSARTGFGETQYF; cdr3_nt: TGTGCCAGCAGCGCCCGGACAGGGTTTGGGGAGACCCAGTACTTC
d_call: TRBD1; j_call: TRBJ1-5; v_call: TRBV12-5; clone_size: .; cdr3_aa: CASGFGGGNDQPQHF; cdr3_nt: TGTGCTAGTGGTTTCGGAGGGGGCAACGATCAGCCCCAGCATTTT
d_call: TRBD2; j_call: TRBJ2-2; v_call: TRBV7-3; clone_size: .; cdr3_aa: CASSPGGASTGELFF; cdr3_nt: TGTGCCAGCAGCCCCGGGGGGGCGAGTACCGGGGAGCTGTTTTTT
d_call: .; j_call: TRBJ2-5; v_call: TRBV29-1; clone_size: once; cdr3_aa: CSGGDWQETQYF; cdr3_nt: TGCAGCGGGGGGGACTGGCAAGAGACCCAGTACTTC
d_call: TRBD2; j_call: TRBJ2-5; v_call: TRBV27; clone_size: .; cdr3_aa: CASSQAGDLQETQYF; cdr3_nt: TGTGCCAGCAGCCAAGCGGGGGACCTCCAAGAGACCCAGTACTTC
d_call: TRBD1; j_call: TRBJ1-1; v_call: TRBV5-6; clone_size: few; cdr3_aa: CASSPGGQGSTEAFF; cdr3_nt: TGTGCCAGCAGCCCGGGGGGACAGGGGAGCACTGAAGCTTTCTTT
d_call: .; j_call: TRBJ1-2; v_call: TRBV24-1; clone_size: .; cdr3_aa: CATSDSTGGGYGYTF; cdr3_nt: TGTGCCACCAGTGATAGTACGGGGGGAGGCTATGGCTACACCTTC
d_call: TRBD1; j_call: TRBJ2-5; v_call: TRBV5-1; clone_size: .; cdr3_aa: CASSLNRGVWETQYF; cdr3_nt: TGCGCCAGCAGCTTGAACAGGGGGGTTTGGGAGACCCAGTACTTC
d_call: .; j_call: TRBJ2-2; v_call: TRBV5-1; clone_size: .; cdr3_aa: CASSFPGPGTGELFF; cdr3_nt: TGCGCCAGCAGCTTCCCGGGGCCTGGTACCGGGGAGCTGTTTTTT
d_call: TRBD1; j_call: TRBJ1-5; v_call: TRBV2; clone_size: .; cdr3_aa: CASSKQGANVNQPQHF; cdr3_nt: TGTGCCAGCAGTAAACAGGGGGCTAATGTCAATCAGCCCCAGCATTTT
d_call: .; j_call: TRBJ1-1; v_call: TRBV6-6; clone_size: .; cdr3_aa: CASSKLENTEAFF; cdr3_nt: TGTGCCAGCAGCAAATTAGAGAACACTGAAGCTTTCTTT
d_call: TRBD2; j_call: TRBJ2-5; v_call: TRBV5-1; clone_size: .; cdr3_aa: CASKSGGETQYF; cdr3_nt: TGCGCCAGCAAGTCGGGGGGAGAGACCCAGTACTTC
d_call: .; j_call: TRBJ1-2; v_call: TRBV6-5; clone_size: .; cdr3_aa: CASRSLRGRYGYTF; cdr3_nt: TGTGCCAGCAGATCTCTAAGGGGGAGGTATGGCTACACCTTC
d_call: .; j_call: TRBJ1-1; v_call: TRBV19; clone_size: .; cdr3_aa: CASSIVGGRTEAFF; cdr3_nt: TGTGCCAGTAGTATAGTTGGGGGGCGGACTGAAGCTTTCTTT